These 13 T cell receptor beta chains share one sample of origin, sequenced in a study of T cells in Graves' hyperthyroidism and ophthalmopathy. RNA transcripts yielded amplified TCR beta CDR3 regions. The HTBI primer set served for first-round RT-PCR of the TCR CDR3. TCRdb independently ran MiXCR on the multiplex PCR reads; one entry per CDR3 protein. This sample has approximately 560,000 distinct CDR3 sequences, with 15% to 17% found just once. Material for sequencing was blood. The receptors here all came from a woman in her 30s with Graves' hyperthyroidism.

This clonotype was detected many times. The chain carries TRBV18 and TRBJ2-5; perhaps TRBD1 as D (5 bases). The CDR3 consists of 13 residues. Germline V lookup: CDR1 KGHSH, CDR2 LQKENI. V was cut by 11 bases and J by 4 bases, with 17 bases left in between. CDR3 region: CAGSAGFRETQYF. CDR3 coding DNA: TGTGCCGGCAGTGCAGGGTTTCGAGAGACCCAGTACTTC.

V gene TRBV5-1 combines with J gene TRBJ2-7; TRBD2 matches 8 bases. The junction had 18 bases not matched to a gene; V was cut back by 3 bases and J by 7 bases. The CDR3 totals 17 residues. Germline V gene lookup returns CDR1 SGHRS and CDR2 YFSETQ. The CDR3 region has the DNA TGCGCCAGCAGCTCCGAGAGGACTAGCTCCCTAAGCGATGAGCAGTACTTC. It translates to CASSSERTSSLSDEQYF.

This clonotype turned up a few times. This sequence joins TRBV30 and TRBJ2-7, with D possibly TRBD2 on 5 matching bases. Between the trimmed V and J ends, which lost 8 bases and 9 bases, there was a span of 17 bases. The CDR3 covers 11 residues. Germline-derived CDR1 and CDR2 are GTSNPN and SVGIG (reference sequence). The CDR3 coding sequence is TGTGCCGCAACTAGAGGAATCGGGCAGTACTTC. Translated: CAATRGIGQYF.

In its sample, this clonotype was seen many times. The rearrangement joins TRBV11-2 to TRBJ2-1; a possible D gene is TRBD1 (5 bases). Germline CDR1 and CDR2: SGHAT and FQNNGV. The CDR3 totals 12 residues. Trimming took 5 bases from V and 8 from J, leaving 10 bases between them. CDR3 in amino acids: CASSIIQDEQFF. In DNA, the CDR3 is TGTGCCAGCAGCATCATACAGGATGAGCAGTTCTTC.

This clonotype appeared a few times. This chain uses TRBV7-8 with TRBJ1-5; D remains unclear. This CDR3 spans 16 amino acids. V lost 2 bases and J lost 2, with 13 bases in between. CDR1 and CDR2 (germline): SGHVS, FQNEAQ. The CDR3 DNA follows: TGTGCCAGCAGCTTACTAAGGGAGGTGGGCAATCAGCCCCAGCATTTT. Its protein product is CASSLLREVGNQPQHF. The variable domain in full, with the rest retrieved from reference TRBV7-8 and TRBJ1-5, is GAGVSQSPRYKVAKRGQDVALRCDPISGHVSLFWYQQALGQGPEFLTYFQNEAQLDKSGLPSDRFFAERPEGSVSTLKIQRTQQEDSAVYLCASSLLREVGNQPQHFGDGTRLSIL.

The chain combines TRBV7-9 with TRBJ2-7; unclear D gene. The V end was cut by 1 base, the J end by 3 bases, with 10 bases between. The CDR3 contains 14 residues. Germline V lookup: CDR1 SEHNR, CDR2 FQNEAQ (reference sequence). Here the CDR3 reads CASSLVDDGYEQYF. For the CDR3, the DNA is TGTGCCAGCAGCTTAGTGGACGACGGCTACGAGCAGTACTTC.

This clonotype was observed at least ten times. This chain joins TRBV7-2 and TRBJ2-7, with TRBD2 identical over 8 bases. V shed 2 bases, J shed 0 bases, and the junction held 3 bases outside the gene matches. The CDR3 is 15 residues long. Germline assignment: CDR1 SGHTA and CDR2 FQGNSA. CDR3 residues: CASSLNLAGSYEQYF. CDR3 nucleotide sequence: TGTGCCAGCAGCTTAAACCTAGCGGGCTCCTACGAGCAGTACTTC. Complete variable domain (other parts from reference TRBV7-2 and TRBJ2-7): GAGVSQSPSNKVTEKGKDVELRCDPISGHTALYWYRQSLGQGLEFLIYFQGNSAPDKSGLPSDRFSAERTGGSVSTLTIQRTQQEDSAVYLCASSLNLAGSYEQYFGPGTRLTVT.

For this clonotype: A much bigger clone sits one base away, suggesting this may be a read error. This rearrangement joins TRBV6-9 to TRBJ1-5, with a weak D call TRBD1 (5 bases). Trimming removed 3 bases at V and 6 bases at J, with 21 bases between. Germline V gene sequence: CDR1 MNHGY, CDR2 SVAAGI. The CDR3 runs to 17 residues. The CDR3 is CASSYGLGGMRSQPQHF. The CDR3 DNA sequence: TGTGCCAGCAGTTACGGTTTGGGGGGTATGCGCAGTCAGCCCCAGCATTTT.

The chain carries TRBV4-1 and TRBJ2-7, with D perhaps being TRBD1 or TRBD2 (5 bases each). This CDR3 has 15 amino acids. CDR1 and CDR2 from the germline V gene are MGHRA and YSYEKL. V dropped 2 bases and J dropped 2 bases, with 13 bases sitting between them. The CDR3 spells CASSQTSGTTYEQYF. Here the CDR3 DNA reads TGCGCCAGCAGCCAAACGTCCGGGACCACCTACGAGCAGTACTTC.

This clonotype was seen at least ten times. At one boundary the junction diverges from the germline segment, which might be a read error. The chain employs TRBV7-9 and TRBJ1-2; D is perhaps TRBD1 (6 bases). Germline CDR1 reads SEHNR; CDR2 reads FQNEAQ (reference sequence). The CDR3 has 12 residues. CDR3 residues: CASSLEGGGYTF. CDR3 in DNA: TGTGCCAGCAGTTTAGAGGGGGGTGGCTACACCTTC.

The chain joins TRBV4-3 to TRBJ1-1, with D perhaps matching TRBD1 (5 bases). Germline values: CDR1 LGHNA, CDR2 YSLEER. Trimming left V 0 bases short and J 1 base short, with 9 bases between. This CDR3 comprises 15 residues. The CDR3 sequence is CASSQDLGENTEAFF. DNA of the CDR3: TGCGCCAGCAGCCAAGATTTGGGGGAGAACACTGAAGCTTTCTTT.

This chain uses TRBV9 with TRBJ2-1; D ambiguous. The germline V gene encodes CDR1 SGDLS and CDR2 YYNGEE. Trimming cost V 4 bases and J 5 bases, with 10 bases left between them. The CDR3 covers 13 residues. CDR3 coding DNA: TGTGCCAGCAGCCCCAGTATGAACAATGAGCAGTTCTTC. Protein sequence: CASSPSMNNEQFF. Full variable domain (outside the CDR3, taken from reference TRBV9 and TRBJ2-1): DSGVTQTPKHLITATGQRVTLRCSPRSGDLSVYWYQQSLDQGLQFLIQYYNGEERAKGNILERFSAQQFPDLHSELNLSSLELGDSALYFCASSPSMNNEQFFGPGTRLTVL.

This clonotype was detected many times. CDR3 sequence reads: CAISERITGELFF. Here the CDR3 DNA reads TGTGCCATCAGTGAAAGGATCACCGGGGAGCTGTTTTTT. The chain uses TRBV10-3 and TRBJ2-2, with D hard to call. CDR1 and CDR2 (germline): ENHRY, SYGVKD. The CDR3 extends over 13 amino acids. The V end lost 3 bases, the J end lost 4 bases, and 6 bases lay between the germline ends.